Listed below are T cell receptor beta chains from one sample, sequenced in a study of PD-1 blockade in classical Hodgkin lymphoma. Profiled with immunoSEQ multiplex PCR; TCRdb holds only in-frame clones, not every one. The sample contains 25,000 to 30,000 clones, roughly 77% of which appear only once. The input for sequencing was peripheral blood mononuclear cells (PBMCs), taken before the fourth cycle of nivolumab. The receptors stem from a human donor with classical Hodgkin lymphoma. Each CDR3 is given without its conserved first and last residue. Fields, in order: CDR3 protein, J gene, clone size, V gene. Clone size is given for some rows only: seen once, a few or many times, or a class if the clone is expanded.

CDR3 protein: ASSTVKGGGELF; J gene: TRBJ2-2; clone size: .; V gene: TRBV19
CDR3 protein: ASSSQGTDTQY; J gene: TRBJ2-3; clone size: .; V gene: TRBV6-5
CDR3 protein: ASSPRLGPQH; J gene: TRBJ1-5; clone size: .; V gene: TRBV6-6
CDR3 protein: ASSTAAGAETQY; J gene: TRBJ2-5; clone size: .; V gene: TRBV19
CDR3 protein: ASSEATTVSSYEQY; J gene: TRBJ2-7; clone size: .; V gene: TRBV6-1
CDR3 protein: ASSPVNTGELF; J gene: TRBJ2-2; clone size: .; V gene: TRBV2
CDR3 protein: ASSPTGNTEAF; J gene: TRBJ1-1; clone size: once; V gene: TRBV18
CDR3 protein: ASSLANEGGETQY; J gene: TRBJ2-5; clone size: .; V gene: TRBV7-9
CDR3 protein: ASSFSPSGELF; J gene: TRBJ2-2; clone size: .; V gene: TRBV5-5
CDR3 protein: ASSPSRGEQF; J gene: TRBJ2-1; clone size: .; V gene: TRBV7-3
CDR3 protein: SVGLEDEQY; J gene: TRBJ2-7; clone size: once; V gene: TRBV29-1
CDR3 protein: ASSLALSGSRAGNTEAF; J gene: TRBJ1-1; clone size: .; V gene: TRBV28
CDR3 protein: ASSVGKVQPQH; J gene: TRBJ1-5; clone size: .; V gene: TRBV9
CDR3 protein: ASSSPGGGSYNEQF; J gene: TRBJ2-1; clone size: once; V gene: TRBV6-5
CDR3 protein: ASSHGQGGTKNIQY; J gene: TRBJ2-4; clone size: .; V gene: TRBV19
CDR3 protein: ASGSGNTIY; J gene: TRBJ1-3; clone size: few; V gene: TRBV6-5
CDR3 protein: ASSFPDRLETQY; J gene: TRBJ2-5; clone size: .; V gene: TRBV28
CDR3 protein: ASTPISGSTYNEQF; J gene: TRBJ2-1; clone size: .; V gene: TRBV28
CDR3 protein: AISEGTGPYT; J gene: TRBJ1-2; clone size: .; V gene: TRBV10-3
CDR3 protein: ASQPPVGTDLWEKLF; J gene: TRBJ1-4; clone size: .; V gene: TRBV25-1
CDR3 protein: ASSRRTGVSDTQY; J gene: TRBJ2-3; clone size: .; V gene: TRBV28
CDR3 protein: ASSPHRSLLHDGYEEQY; J gene: TRBJ2-7; clone size: .; V gene: TRBV27
CDR3 protein: ASSTRGLAGQNTGELF; J gene: TRBJ2-2; clone size: few; V gene: TRBV19
CDR3 protein: ASTPGPGTGASGANVLT; J gene: TRBJ2-6; clone size: .; V gene: TRBV19
CDR3 protein: AISASGVLITDTQY; J gene: TRBJ2-3; clone size: .; V gene: TRBV10-3
CDR3 protein: VTLTNYGYT; J gene: TRBJ1-2; clone size: once; V gene: TRBV28
CDR3 protein: ASSARTGESSYEQY; J gene: TRBJ2-7; clone size: .; V gene: TRBV19